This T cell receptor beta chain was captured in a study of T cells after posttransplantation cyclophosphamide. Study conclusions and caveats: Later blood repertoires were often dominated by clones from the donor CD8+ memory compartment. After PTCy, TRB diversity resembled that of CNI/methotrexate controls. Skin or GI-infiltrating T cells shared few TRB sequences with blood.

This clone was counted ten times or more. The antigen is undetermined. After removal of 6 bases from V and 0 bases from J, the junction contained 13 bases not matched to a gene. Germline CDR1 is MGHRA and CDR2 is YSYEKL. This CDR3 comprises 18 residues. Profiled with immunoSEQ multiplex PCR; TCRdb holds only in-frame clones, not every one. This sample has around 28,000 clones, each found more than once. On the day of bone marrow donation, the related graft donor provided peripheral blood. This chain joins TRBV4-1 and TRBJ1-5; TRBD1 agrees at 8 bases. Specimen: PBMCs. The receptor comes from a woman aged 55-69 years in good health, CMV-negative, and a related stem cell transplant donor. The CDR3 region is CASSSTVTGGFSNQPQHF. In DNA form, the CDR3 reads TGCGCCAGCAGTAGCACCGTTACAGGGGGTTTTAGCAATCAGCCCCAGCATTTT.